This is a list of T cell receptor beta chains from one sample in a study of cytomegalovirus exposure and HLA in healthy donors. The repertoire was sequenced with immunoSEQ multiplex PCR; TCRdb's copy has only in-frame clones and lacks some. The sample comprises about 160,000 clones, nearly 80% of which are singletons, and around 0.89% rests with the top ten. The material sequenced was PBMCs. These receptors were taken from a woman aged 50 to 65 in good health and CMV-seropositive. Each CDR3 is given with its conserved first and last residue. A D gene is named only where the DNA matches it firmly. Clone size is stated in some rows and not others, as once, few, many or a class when expanded.

j_gene: TRBJ1-1
d_gene: -
abundance: -
v_gene: TRBV4-1
CDR3aa: CASSQDRVNTEAFF
CDR3nt: TGCGCCAGCAGCCAAGACAGGGTGAACACTGAAGCTTTCTTT

j_gene: TRBJ2-2
d_gene: -
abundance: -
v_gene: TRBV10-1
CDR3aa: CASSVAGSDGELFF
CDR3nt: TGCGCCAGCAGTGTGGCGGGGTCTGACGGGGAGCTGTTTTTT

j_gene: TRBJ1-1
d_gene: -
abundance: once
v_gene: TRBV4-1
CDR3aa: CASSQPGLLYRNTEAFF
CDR3nt: TGCGCCAGCAGCCAACCGGGACTGCTGTATCGGAACACTGAAGCTTTCTTT

j_gene: TRBJ1-6
d_gene: -
abundance: -
v_gene: TRBV27
CDR3aa: CASSLTRLNSPLHF
CDR3nt: TGTGCCAGCAGTTTGACGAGGTTAAATTCACCCCTCCACTTT

j_gene: TRBJ1-2
d_gene: -
abundance: -
v_gene: TRBV4-3
CDR3aa: CASSQLGGIHGYTF
CDR3nt: TGCGCCAGCAGCCAATTAGGGGGTATTCATGGCTACACCTTC

j_gene: TRBJ1-2
d_gene: -
abundance: -
v_gene: TRBV21-1
CDR3aa: CASSKAPGHRPSGYTF
CDR3nt: TGTGCCAGCAGCAAGGCCCCGGGACATCGGCCGAGCGGCTACACCTTC

j_gene: TRBJ2-2
d_gene: -
abundance: -
v_gene: TRBV7-8
CDR3aa: CASSFAGTADTGELFF
CDR3nt: TGTGCCAGCAGCTTTGCGGGGACAGCGGACACCGGGGAGCTGTTTTTT

j_gene: TRBJ1-2
d_gene: -
abundance: -
v_gene: TRBV10-3
CDR3aa: CAISDHQTRANYGYTF
CDR3nt: TGTGCCATCAGTGATCATCAGACACGAGCTAACTATGGCTACACCTTC

j_gene: TRBJ2-5
d_gene: -
abundance: -
v_gene: TRBV28
CDR3aa: CASSLPGFRETQYF
CDR3nt: TGTGCCAGCAGTCTACCAGGGTTTCGGGAGACCCAGTACTTC

j_gene: TRBJ1-3
d_gene: -
abundance: -
v_gene: TRBV4-1
CDR3aa: CASSQEVTRIGNTIYF
CDR3nt: TGCGCCAGCAGCCAAGAAGTAACGCGGATTGGAAACACCATATATTTT

j_gene: TRBJ2-7
d_gene: TRBD1
abundance: -
v_gene: TRBV9
CDR3aa: CASSVYGDRLYEQYF
CDR3nt: TGTGCCAGCAGCGTATATGGGGACAGATTGTACGAGCAGTACTTC

j_gene: TRBJ2-2
d_gene: -
abundance: -
v_gene: TRBV2
CDR3aa: CASRGASNTGELFF
CDR3nt: TGTGCCAGCAGGGGCGCATCGAACACCGGGGAGCTGTTTTTT

j_gene: TRBJ1-1
d_gene: -
abundance: -
v_gene: TRBV2
CDR3aa: CASSLKSSTEAFF
CDR3nt: TGTGCCAGCAGTTTAAAGAGTTCCACTGAAGCTTTCTTT

j_gene: TRBJ2-3
d_gene: -
abundance: few
v_gene: TRBV7-2
CDR3aa: CASSRPPADTQYF
CDR3nt: TGTGCCAGCAGCCGCCCCCCAGCAGATACGCAGTATTTT

j_gene: TRBJ2-7
d_gene: -
abundance: -
v_gene: TRBV18
CDR3aa: CASSPPSSYEQYF
CDR3nt: TGTGCCAGCTCACCCCCTTCCTCCTACGAGCAGTACTTC

j_gene: TRBJ1-5
d_gene: TRBD1
abundance: once
v_gene: TRBV18
CDR3aa: CASSQTGQGVLGNQPQHF
CDR3nt: TGTGCCAGCTCACAAACGGGACAGGGGGTTCTCGGCAATCAGCCCCAGCATTTT

j_gene: TRBJ2-1
d_gene: -
abundance: -
v_gene: TRBV9
CDR3aa: CASSVVGLGDNEQFF
CDR3nt: TGTGCCAGCAGCGTAGTTGGACTGGGTGACAATGAGCAGTTCTTC

j_gene: TRBJ1-3
d_gene: -
abundance: -
v_gene: TRBV5-1
CDR3aa: CASSDTQASGNTIYF
CDR3nt: TGCGCCAGCAGCGATACCCAAGCCTCTGGAAACACCATATATTTT

j_gene: TRBJ1-2
d_gene: -
abundance: -
v_gene: TRBV2
CDR3aa: CASSESGRVRNGYTF
CDR3nt: TGTGCCAGCAGTGAAAGTGGGAGAGTAAGGAATGGCTACACCTTC

j_gene: TRBJ2-7
d_gene: TRBD1
abundance: -
v_gene: TRBV18
CDR3aa: CASSPTTGSPHEQYF
CDR3nt: TGTGCCAGCTCCCCAACGACAGGGAGCCCCCACGAGCAGTACTTC

j_gene: TRBJ1-6
d_gene: -
abundance: -
v_gene: TRBV6-5
CDR3aa: CASSYGGNNSPLHF
CDR3nt: TGTGCCAGCAGTTACGGGGGCAATAATTCACCCCTCCACTTT

j_gene: TRBJ1-5
d_gene: TRBD1
abundance: -
v_gene: TRBV2
CDR3aa: CASSGGQGSNQPQHF
CDR3nt: TGTGCCAGCAGTGGTGGACAGGGGAGCAATCAGCCCCAGCATTTT

j_gene: TRBJ1-4
d_gene: -
abundance: -
v_gene: TRBV27
CDR3aa: CASSLTVTNEKLFF
CDR3nt: TGTGCCAGCAGTTTGACAGTTACTAATGAAAAACTGTTTTTT

j_gene: TRBJ2-7
d_gene: -
abundance: -
v_gene: TRBV18
CDR3aa: CASSPRSRGDSYEQYF
CDR3nt: TGTGCCAGCTCACCCCGGAGTCGGGGTGACTCCTACGAGCAGTACTTC

j_gene: TRBJ2-4
d_gene: TRBD1
abundance: -
v_gene: TRBV19
CDR3aa: CASSIGGQGQYF
CDR3nt: TGTGCCAGTAGTATAGGAGGACAGGGTCAGTACTTC

j_gene: TRBJ2-7
d_gene: TRBD2
abundance: -
v_gene: TRBV4-1
CDR3aa: CASSQEIGGLASSYEQYF
CDR3nt: TGCGCCAGCAGCCAAGAAATTGGAGGACTAGCGTCGTCCTACGAGCAGTACTTC

j_gene: TRBJ1-2
d_gene: TRBD1
abundance: -
v_gene: TRBV10-3
CDR3aa: CAISVDRIYGYTF
CDR3nt: TGTGCCATCAGTGTGGACAGGATCTATGGCTACACCTTC

j_gene: TRBJ1-4
d_gene: -
abundance: once
v_gene: TRBV27
CDR3aa: CASSLRSATNEKLFF
CDR3nt: TGTGCCAGCAGTTTAAGGAGTGCAACTAATGAAAAACTGTTTTTT

j_gene: TRBJ1-2
d_gene: -
abundance: -
v_gene: TRBV27
CDR3aa: CASSYRASGGYTF
CDR3nt: TGTGCCAGCAGTTACCGGGCCAGCGGCGGCTACACCTTC

j_gene: TRBJ2-1
d_gene: TRBD2
abundance: -
v_gene: TRBV7-6
CDR3aa: CASSLGLAGYNEQFF
CDR3nt: TGTGCCAGCAGCTTAGGACTAGCGGGGTACAATGAGCAGTTCTTC

j_gene: TRBJ2-7
d_gene: TRBD1
abundance: -
v_gene: TRBV28
CDR3aa: CASSLGTGREQYF
CDR3nt: TGTGCCAGCAGTTTGGGGACAGGGAGAGAGCAGTACTTC

j_gene: TRBJ2-5
d_gene: TRBD2
abundance: -
v_gene: TRBV7-9
CDR3aa: CASSLAAGGQETQYF
CDR3nt: TGTGCCAGCAGCTTAGCAGCGGGGGGGCAAGAGACCCAGTACTTC

j_gene: TRBJ2-1
d_gene: -
abundance: -
v_gene: TRBV7-9
CDR3aa: CASRGHEQFF
CDR3nt: TGTGCCAGCCGTGGGCATGAGCAGTTCTTC

j_gene: TRBJ1-1
d_gene: TRBD1
abundance: -
v_gene: TRBV5-1
CDR3aa: CASSPGTGNTEAFF
CDR3nt: TGCGCCAGCAGCCCCGGGACAGGGAACACTGAAGCTTTCTTT

j_gene: TRBJ1-2
d_gene: TRBD1
abundance: -
v_gene: TRBV11-2
CDR3aa: CASSTGGEGYGYTF
CDR3nt: TGTGCCAGCAGCACAGGGGGCGAGGGTTATGGCTACACCTTC

j_gene: TRBJ2-7
d_gene: TRBD1
abundance: -
v_gene: TRBV18
CDR3aa: CASSHRDRALYEQYF
CDR3nt: TGTGCCAGCTCGCATAGGGACAGGGCCCTCTACGAGCAGTACTTC

j_gene: TRBJ1-1
d_gene: -
abundance: few
v_gene: TRBV4-2
CDR3aa: CASSPLEGDGAFF
CDR3nt: TGTGCCAGCAGCCCCCTAGAGGGAGATGGAGCTTTCTTT

j_gene: TRBJ2-1
d_gene: TRBD2
abundance: -
v_gene: TRBV7-2
CDR3aa: CASSYLAGAATEQFF
CDR3nt: TGTGCCAGCAGCTACCTAGCGGGTGCCGCTACTGAGCAGTTCTTC

j_gene: TRBJ1-2
d_gene: TRBD1
abundance: -
v_gene: TRBV29-1
CDR3aa: CSVQQGTYGYTF
CDR3nt: TGCAGCGTACAACAGGGGACGTATGGCTACACCTTC

j_gene: TRBJ2-5
d_gene: -
abundance: -
v_gene: TRBV5-4
CDR3aa: CASSPGSRGETQYF
CDR3nt: TGTGCCAGCAGCCCGGGTTCCCGGGGGGAGACCCAGTACTTC

j_gene: TRBJ1-5
d_gene: -
abundance: once
v_gene: TRBV6-6
CDR3aa: CASSYGGVQPQHF
CDR3nt: TGTGCCAGCAGTTACGGCGGGGTTCAGCCCCAGCATTTT

j_gene: TRBJ1-1
d_gene: -
abundance: -
v_gene: TRBV6-1
CDR3aa: CASRRLGGTEAFF
CDR3nt: TGTGCCAGCAGACGTCTCGGGGGAACTGAAGCTTTCTTT

j_gene: TRBJ2-1
d_gene: -
abundance: -
v_gene: TRBV28
CDR3aa: CASSPPTYNEQFF
CDR3nt: TGTGCCAGCAGTCCCCCGACTTACAATGAGCAGTTCTTC

j_gene: TRBJ2-3
d_gene: -
abundance: -
v_gene: TRBV27
CDR3aa: CASSFSGNPGTQYF
CDR3nt: TGTGCCAGCAGTTTCTCCGGGAACCCCGGTACGCAGTATTTT

j_gene: TRBJ2-1
d_gene: TRBD1
abundance: -
v_gene: TRBV2
CDR3aa: CASSLGQGAYNEQFF
CDR3nt: TGTGCCAGCAGCTTGGGACAGGGGGCCTACAATGAGCAGTTCTTC

j_gene: TRBJ1-1
d_gene: -
abundance: -
v_gene: TRBV6-1
CDR3aa: CASSLYSLNTEAFF
CDR3nt: TGTGCCAGCAGCCTATATAGCCTCAACACTGAAGCTTTCTTT

j_gene: TRBJ1-4
d_gene: -
abundance: -
v_gene: TRBV2
CDR3aa: CASSVFSGSNEKLFF
CDR3nt: TGTGCCAGCAGTGTCTTCTCAGGGTCGAATGAAAAACTGTTTTTT

j_gene: TRBJ2-5
d_gene: -
abundance: once
v_gene: TRBV27
CDR3aa: CASSATGIQETQYF
CDR3nt: TGTGCCAGCAGTGCTACGGGGATCCAAGAGACCCAGTACTTC

j_gene: TRBJ2-3
d_gene: TRBD2
abundance: -
v_gene: TRBV5-4
CDR3aa: CASSLQTTSGGPQYF
CDR3nt: TGTGCCAGCAGCCTACAGACGACCAGCGGGGGTCCGCAGTATTTT

j_gene: TRBJ2-7
d_gene: -
abundance: -
v_gene: TRBV9
CDR3aa: CASSVDTGGPNEQYF
CDR3nt: TGTGCCAGCAGCGTAGATACAGGAGGGCCTAACGAGCAGTACTTC

j_gene: TRBJ1-1
d_gene: TRBD1
abundance: -
v_gene: TRBV11-2
CDR3aa: CASSLRQQGMNTEAFF
CDR3nt: TGTGCCAGCAGCTTACGTCAACAGGGGATGAACACTGAAGCTTTCTTT

j_gene: TRBJ2-4
d_gene: TRBD1
abundance: -
v_gene: TRBV28
CDR3aa: CASSSGQRKNIQYF
CDR3nt: TGTGCCAGCAGTTCGGGACAGAGAAAAAACATTCAGTACTTC

j_gene: TRBJ2-7
d_gene: TRBD2
abundance: -
v_gene: TRBV4-1
CDR3aa: CASSRLGLAGGYEQYF
CDR3nt: TGCGCCAGCAGCCGACTCGGACTAGCGGGAGGGTACGAGCAGTACTTC